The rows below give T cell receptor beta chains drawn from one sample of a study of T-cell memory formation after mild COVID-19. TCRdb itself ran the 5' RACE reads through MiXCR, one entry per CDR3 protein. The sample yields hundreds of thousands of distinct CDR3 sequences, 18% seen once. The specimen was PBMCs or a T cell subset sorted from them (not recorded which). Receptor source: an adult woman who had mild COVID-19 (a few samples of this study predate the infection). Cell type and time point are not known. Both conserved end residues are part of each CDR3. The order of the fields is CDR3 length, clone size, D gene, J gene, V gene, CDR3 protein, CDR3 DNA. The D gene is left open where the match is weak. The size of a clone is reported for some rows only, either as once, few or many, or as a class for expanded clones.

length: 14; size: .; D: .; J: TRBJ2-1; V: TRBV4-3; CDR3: CASSQVPFYNEQFF; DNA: TGCGCCAGCAGCCAAGTACCTTTTTACAATGAGCAGTTCTTC
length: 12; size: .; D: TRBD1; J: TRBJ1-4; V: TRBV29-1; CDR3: CSVGTGREKLFF; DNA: TGCAGCGTTGGGACAGGGCGTGAAAAACTGTTTTTT
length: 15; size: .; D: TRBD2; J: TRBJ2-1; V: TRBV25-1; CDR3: CASNSGLAGVGEQFF; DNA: TGTGCCAGCAACTCGGGACTAGCGGGAGTTGGTGAGCAGTTCTTC
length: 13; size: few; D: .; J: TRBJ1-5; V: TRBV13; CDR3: CASSNSLNQPQHF; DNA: TGTGCCAGCAGCAACAGCCTTAATCAGCCCCAGCATTTT
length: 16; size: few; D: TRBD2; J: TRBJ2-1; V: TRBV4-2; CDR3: CASSQSYSGGSNEQFF; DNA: TGTGCCAGCAGCCAGTCTTATAGCGGGGGGTCGAATGAGCAGTTCTTC
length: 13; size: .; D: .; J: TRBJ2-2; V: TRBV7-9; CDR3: CASRPQTSGELFF; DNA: TGTGCCAGCAGGCCCCAAACGTCCGGGGAGCTGTTTTTT
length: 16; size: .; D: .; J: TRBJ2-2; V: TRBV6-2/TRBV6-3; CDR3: CASSYSTLPDRGELFF; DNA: TGTGCCAGCAGTTACTCGACCTTACCCGACAGGGGGGAGCTGTTTTTT
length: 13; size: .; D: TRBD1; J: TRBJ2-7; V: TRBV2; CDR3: CASNGQAAYEQYF; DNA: TGTGCCAGCAACGGACAGGCAGCCTACGAGCAGTACTTC
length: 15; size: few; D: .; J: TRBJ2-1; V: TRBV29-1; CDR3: CSVEKGGNSYNEQFF; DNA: TGCAGCGTTGAGAAGGGGGGAAACTCCTACAATGAGCAGTTCTTC
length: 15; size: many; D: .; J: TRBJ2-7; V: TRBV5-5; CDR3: CASSLGFDGTYEQYF; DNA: TGTGCCAGCAGCTTGGGATTCGACGGCACCTACGAGCAGTACTTC